The text below deals with one TCR beta chain. The antigen is unknown. This record comes from a study of blood T cells in healthy people across ages. Study in general: There was about one barcoded beta molecule captured by template switching per two T cells. Study-level results: The study found more naive CD4+ cells and higher diversity in long-lived than aged donors. It was not known whether donors were CMV positive (a possible confounder of expanded clonotype changes).

It was with a sample-barcoded 5' primer and a J-beta primer mix that a second PCR of roughly 6 to 11 cycles was run. TCRdb re-derived calls from the 5' RACE reads in MiXCR, one entry per CDR3 protein. The sample includes over a million distinct CDR3 sequences, under 55% seen only once; the top ten take about 19%. Germline V gene lookup returns CDR1 SGHRS and CDR2 YFSETQ. The CDR3 runs 14 residues. The V gene lost 0 bases and the J gene lost 5 bases, with 6 bases spanning the gap. The chain has TRBV5-1 and TRBJ1-6, with D uncertain. The source of this sequence is a woman between 55 and 75 years old in good health. The source material was blood. The CDR3 DNA reads TGCGCCAGCAGCTTGGACACCGATAATTCACCCCTCCACTTT. Protein sequence: CASSLDTDNSPLHF.